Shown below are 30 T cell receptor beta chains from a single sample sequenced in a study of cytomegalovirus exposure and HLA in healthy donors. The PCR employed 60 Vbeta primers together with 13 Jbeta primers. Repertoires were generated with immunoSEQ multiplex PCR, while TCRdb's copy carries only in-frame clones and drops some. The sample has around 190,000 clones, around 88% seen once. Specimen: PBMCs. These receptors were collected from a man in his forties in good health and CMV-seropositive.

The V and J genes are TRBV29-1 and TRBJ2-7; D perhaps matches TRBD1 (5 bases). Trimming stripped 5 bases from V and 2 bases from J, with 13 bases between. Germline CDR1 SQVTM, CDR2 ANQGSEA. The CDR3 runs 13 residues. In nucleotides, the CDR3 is TGCAGCGTTCAACGGACACCAACCTACGAGCAGTACTTC. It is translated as CSVQRTPTYEQYF.

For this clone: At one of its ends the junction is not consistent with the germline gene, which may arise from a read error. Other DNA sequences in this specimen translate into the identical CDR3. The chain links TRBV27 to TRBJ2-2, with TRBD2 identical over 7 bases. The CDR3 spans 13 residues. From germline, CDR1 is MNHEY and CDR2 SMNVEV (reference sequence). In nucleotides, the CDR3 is TGCGCCAGCACCTGGGGGGGCACCGGGGAGCTGTTTTTT. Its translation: CASTWGGTGELFF.

The CDR3 loop reads CASSSRGQGQPQHF. CDR3 DNA: TGTGCCAGCAGTTCCAGGGGGCAGGGTCAGCCCCAGCATTTT. The chain employs TRBV27 and TRBJ1-5; TRBD1 matches at 8 bases. CDR3 length: 14 residues. The germline CDR1 and CDR2 sequences are MNHEY and SMNVEV (reference sequence). J lost 6 bases, V lost 4 bases, and 5 bases had no gene match.

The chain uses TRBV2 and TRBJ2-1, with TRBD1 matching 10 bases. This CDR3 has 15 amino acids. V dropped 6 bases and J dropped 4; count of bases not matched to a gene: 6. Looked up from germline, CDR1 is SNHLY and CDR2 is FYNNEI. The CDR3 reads CASSETGGAYNEQFF. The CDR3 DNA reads TGTGCCAGCAGCGAGACAGGGGGCGCGTACAATGAGCAGTTCTTC.

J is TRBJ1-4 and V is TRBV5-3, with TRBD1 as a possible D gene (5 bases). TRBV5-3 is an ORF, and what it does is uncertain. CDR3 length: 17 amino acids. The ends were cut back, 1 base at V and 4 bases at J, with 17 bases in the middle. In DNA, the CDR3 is TGTGCCAGAAGCTTGCGTTTTTCCGCAGACAGTAATGAAAAACTGTTTTTT. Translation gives CARSLRFSADSNEKLFF.

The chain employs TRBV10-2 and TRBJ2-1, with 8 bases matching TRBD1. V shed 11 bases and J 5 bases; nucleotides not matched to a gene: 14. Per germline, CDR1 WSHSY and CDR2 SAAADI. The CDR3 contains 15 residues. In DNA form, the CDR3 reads TGCGCCGCCCTCCCACGACAGGGGAGGCACAATGAGCAGTTCTTC. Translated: CAALPRQGRHNEQFF.

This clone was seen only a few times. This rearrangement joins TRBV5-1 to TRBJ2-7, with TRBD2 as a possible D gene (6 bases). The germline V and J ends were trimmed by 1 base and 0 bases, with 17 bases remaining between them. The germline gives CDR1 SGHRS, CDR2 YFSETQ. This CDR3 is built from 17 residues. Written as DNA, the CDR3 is TGCGCCAGCAGCTTGAAGGAGGGACGGCTTAGCTCCTACGAGCAGTACTTC. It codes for CASSLKEGRLSSYEQYF.

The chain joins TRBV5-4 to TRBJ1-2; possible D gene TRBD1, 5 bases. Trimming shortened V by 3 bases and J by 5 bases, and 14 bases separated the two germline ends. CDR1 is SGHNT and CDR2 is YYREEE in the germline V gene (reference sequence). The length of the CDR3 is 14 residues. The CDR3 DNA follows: TGTGCCAGCAGCTCCATCGACAGTTATTATGGCTACACCTTC. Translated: CASSSIDSYYGYTF.

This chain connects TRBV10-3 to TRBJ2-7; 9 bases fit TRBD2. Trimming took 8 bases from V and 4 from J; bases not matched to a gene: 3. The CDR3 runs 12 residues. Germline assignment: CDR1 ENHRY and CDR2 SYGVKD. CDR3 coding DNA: TGTGCCATCGGGCGGGAGGGTTACGAGCAGTACTTC. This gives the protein CAIGREGYEQYF.

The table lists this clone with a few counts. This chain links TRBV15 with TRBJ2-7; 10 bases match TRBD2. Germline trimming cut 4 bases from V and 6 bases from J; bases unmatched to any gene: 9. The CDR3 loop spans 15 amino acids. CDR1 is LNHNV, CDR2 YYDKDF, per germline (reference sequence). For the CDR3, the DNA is TGTGCCACCAGCATCCAAGCGGGAGGGCCGGGCGAGCAGTACTTC. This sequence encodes CATSIQAGGPGEQYF.

In DNA form, the CDR3 reads TGTGCCAGACCTATAGGGGTAGTCGGTGAAGCTTTCTTT. This sequence encodes CARPIGVVGEAFF. This sequence joins TRBV7-8 and TRBJ1-1, with a possible D match to TRBD1 (5 bases). CDR3 length: 13 residues. V was pared by 9 bases and J by 7 bases, with 18 bases between. In germline, CDR1 is SGHVS, CDR2 FQNEAQ. Filled out from reference TRBV7-8 and TRBJ1-1, the complete variable domain reads GAGVSQSPRYKVAKRGQDVALRCDPISGHVSLFWYQQALGQGPEFLTYFQNEAQLDKSGLPSDRFFAERPEGSVSTLKIQRTQQEDSAVYLCARPIGVVGEAFFGQGTRLTVV.

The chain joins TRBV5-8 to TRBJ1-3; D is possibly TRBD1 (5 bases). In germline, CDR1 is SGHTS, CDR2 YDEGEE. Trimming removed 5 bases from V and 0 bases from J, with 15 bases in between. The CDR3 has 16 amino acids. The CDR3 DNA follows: TGTGCCAGCAGGATAACAGGAGCCCCCTCTGGAAACACCATATATTTT. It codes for CASRITGAPSGNTIYF.

CDR3 residues: CASSPALLAGRPETQYF. In DNA, the CDR3 is TGTGCCAGCTCACCAGCTCTTCTGGCAGGGCGGCCGGAGACCCAGTACTTC. This chain uses TRBV18 with TRBJ2-5, with D possibly TRBD1 on 5 matching bases. The CDR3 runs to 17 residues. The V end was cut by 2 bases, the J end by 5 bases, with 21 bases between. The germline V gene has CDR1 KGHSH and CDR2 LQKENI.

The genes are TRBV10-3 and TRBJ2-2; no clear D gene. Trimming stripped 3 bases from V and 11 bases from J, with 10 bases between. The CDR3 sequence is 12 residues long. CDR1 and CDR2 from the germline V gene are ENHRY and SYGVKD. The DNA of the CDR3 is TGTGCCATCAGTGACAGTACGTTCGAGCTGTTTTTT. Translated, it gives CAISDSTFELFF.

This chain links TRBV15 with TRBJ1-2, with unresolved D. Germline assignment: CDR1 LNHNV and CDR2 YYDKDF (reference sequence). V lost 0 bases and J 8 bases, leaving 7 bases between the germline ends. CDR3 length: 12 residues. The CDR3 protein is CATSRDVRGYTF. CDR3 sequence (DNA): TGTGCCACCAGCAGAGATGTGAGAGGCTACACCTTC.

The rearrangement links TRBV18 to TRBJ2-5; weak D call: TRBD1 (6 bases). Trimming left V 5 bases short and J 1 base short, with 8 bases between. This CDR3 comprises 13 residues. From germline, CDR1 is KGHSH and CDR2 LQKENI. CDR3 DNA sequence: TGTGCCAGCTCAAGGACAGTCCAAGAGACCCAGTACTTC. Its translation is CASSRTVQETQYF. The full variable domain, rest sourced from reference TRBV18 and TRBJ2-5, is NAGVMQNPRHLVRRRGQEARLRCSPMKGHSHVYWYRQLPEEGLKFMVYLQKENIIDESGMPKERFSAEFPKEGPSILRIQQVVRGDSAAYFCASSRTVQETQYFGPGTRLLVL.

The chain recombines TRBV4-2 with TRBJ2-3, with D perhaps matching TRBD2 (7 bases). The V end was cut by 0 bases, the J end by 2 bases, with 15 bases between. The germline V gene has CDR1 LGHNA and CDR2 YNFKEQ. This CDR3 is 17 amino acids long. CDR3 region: CASSQDRGRGNTDTQYF. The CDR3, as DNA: TGTGCCAGCAGCCAAGATCGTGGGAGGGGGAACACAGATACGCAGTATTTT.

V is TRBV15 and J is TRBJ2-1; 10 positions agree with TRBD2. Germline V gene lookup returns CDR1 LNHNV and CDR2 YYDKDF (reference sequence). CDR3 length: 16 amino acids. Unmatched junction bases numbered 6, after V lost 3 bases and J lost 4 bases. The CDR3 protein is CATSRELAGRYNEQFF. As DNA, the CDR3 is TGTGCCACCAGCAGGGAACTAGCGGGGCGTTACAATGAGCAGTTCTTC.

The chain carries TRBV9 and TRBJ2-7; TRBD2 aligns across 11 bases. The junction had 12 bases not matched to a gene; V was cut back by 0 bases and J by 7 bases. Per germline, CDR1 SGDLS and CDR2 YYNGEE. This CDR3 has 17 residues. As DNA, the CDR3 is TGTGCCAGCAGCGTAGATATAGCGGGGGGGGTTTTGGGTGAGCAGTACTTC. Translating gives CASSVDIAGGVLGEQYF.

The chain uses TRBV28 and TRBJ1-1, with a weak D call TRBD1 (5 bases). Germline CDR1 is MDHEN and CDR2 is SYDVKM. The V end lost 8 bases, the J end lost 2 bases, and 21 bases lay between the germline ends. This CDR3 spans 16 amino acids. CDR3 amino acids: CASRNQGLPTNTEAFF. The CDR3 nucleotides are TGTGCCAGCCGTAATCAGGGTTTACCTACCAACACTGAAGCTTTCTTT.

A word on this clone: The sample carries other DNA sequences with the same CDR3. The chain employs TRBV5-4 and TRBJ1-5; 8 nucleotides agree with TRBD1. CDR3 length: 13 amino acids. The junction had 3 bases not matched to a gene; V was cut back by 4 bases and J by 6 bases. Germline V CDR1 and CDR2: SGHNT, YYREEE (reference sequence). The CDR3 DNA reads TGTGCCAGCAGCCGACAGGGGACTCAGCCCCAGCATTTT. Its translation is CASSRQGTQPQHF.

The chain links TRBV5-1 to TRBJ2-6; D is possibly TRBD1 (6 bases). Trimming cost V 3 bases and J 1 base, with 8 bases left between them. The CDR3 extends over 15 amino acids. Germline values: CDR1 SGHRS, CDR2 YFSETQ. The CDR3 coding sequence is TGCGCCAGCAGCTCTACAGGGTCTGGGGCCAACGTCCTGACTTTC. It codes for CASSSTGSGANVLTF.

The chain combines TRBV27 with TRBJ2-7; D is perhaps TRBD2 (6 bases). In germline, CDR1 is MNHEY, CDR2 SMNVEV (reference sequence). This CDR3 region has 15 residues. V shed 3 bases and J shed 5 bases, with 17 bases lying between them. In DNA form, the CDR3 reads TGTGCCAGCAGTTTTCGGGCCGGGAGAGTGGACGAGCAGTACTTC. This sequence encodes CASSFRAGRVDEQYF.

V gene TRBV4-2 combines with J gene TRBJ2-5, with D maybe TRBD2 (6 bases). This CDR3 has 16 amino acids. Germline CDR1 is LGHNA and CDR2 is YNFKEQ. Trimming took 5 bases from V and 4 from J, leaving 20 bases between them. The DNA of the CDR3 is TGTGCCAGCAGCGCCCGGTGGGGCGGGATGTCAGAGACCCAGTACTTC. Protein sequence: CASSARWGGMSETQYF.

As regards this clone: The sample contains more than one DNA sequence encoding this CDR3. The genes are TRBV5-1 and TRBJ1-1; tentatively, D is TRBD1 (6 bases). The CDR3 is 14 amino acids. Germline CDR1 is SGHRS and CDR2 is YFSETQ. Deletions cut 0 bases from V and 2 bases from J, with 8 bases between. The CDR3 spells CASSLGTANTEAFF. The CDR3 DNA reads TGCGCCAGCAGCTTGGGGACAGCCAACACTGAAGCTTTCTTT.

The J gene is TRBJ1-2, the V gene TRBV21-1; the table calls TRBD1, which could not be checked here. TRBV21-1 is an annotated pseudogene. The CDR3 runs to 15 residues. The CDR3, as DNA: TGTGCCAGCAGCAAAGCGGCAGGGAAGGACTATGGCTACACCTTC. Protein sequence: CASSKAAGKDYGYTF.

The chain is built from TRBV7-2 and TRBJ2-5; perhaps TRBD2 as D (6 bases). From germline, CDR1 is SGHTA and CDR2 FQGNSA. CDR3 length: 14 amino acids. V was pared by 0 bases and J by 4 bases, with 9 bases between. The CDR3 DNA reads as TGTGCCAGCAGCTTAGCGTTGGGGGGAGAGACCCAGTACTTC. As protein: CASSLALGGETQYF. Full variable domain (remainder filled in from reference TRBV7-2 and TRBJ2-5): GAGVSQSPSNKVTEKGKDVELRCDPISGHTALYWYRQSLGQGLEFLIYFQGNSAPDKSGLPSDRFSAERTGGSVSTLTIQRTQQEDSAVYLCASSLALGGETQYFGPGTRLLVL.

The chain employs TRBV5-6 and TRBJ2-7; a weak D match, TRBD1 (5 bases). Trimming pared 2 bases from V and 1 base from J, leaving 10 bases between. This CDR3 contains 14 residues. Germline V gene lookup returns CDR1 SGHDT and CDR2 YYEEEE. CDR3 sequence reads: CASSLRGLSYEQYF. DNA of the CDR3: TGTGCCAGCAGCTTAAGGGGCCTTTCCTACGAGCAGTACTTC.

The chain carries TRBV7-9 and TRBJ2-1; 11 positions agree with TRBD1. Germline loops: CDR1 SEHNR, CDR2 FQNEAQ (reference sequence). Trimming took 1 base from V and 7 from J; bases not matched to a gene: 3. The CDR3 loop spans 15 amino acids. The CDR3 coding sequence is TGTGCCAGCAGCTTAGTCGGACAGGGGGCGAATGAGCAGTTCTTC. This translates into CASSLVGQGANEQFF.

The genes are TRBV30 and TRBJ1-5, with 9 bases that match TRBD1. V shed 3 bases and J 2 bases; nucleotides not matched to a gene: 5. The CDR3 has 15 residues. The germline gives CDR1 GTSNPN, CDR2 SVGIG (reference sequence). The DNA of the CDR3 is TGTGCCTGGAGGGCGACAGGGGGTGGCAATCAGCCCCAGCATTTT. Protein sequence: CAWRATGGGNQPQHF.